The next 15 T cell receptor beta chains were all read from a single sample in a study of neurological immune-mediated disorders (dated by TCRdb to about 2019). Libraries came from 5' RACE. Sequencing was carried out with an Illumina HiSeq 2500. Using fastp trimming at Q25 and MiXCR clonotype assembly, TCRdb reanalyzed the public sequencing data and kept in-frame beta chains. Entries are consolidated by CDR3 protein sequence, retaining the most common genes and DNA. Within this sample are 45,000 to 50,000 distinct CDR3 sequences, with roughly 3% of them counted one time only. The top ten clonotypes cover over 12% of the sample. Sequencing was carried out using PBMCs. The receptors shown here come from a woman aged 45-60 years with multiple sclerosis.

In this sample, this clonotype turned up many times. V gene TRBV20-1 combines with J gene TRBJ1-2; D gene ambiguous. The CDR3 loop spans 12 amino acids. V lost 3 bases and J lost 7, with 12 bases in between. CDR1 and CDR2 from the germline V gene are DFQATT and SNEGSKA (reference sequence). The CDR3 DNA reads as TGCAGTGCTAGCAAGGGTTCGGCTGGCTACACCTTC. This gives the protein CSASKGSAGYTF.

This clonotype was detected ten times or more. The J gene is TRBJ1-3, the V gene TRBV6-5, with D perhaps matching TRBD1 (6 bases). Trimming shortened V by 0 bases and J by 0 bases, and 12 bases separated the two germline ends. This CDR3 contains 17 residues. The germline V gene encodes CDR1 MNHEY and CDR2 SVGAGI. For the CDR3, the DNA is TGTGCCAGCAGTTACTCTGGACAGCTTTTCTCTGGAAACACCATATATTTT. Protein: CASSYSGQLFSGNTIYF.

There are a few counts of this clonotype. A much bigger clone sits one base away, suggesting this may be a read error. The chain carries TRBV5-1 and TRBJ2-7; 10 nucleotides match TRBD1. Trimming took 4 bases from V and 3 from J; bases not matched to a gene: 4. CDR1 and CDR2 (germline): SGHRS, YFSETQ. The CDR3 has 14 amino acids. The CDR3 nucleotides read TGCGCCAGCAGCCAAGGGACAGGGGACTACGAGCAGTACGTC. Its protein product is CASSQGTGDYEQYV.

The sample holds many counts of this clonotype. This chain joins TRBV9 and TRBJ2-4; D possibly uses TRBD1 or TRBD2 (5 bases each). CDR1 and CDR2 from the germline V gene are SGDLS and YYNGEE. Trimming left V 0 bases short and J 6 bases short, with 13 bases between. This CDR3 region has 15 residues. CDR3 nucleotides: TGTGCCAGCAGCGTAGGGTGGGGGAGAGGAAACATTCAGTACTTC. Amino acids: CASSVGWGRGNIQYF.

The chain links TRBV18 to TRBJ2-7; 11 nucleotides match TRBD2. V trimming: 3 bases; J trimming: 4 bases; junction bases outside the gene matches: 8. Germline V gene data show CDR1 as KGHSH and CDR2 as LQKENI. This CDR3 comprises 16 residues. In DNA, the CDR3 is TGTGCCAGCTCACCCGTTCTAGCGGGGGGCACTTACGAGCAGTACTTC. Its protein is CASSPVLAGGTYEQYF. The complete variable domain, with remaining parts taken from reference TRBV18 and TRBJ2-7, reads NAGVMQNPRHLVRRRGQEARLRCSPMKGHSHVYWYRQLPEEGLKFMVYLQKENIIDESGMPKERFSAEFPKEGPSILRIQQVVRGDSAAYFCASSPVLAGGTYEQYFGPGTRLTVT.

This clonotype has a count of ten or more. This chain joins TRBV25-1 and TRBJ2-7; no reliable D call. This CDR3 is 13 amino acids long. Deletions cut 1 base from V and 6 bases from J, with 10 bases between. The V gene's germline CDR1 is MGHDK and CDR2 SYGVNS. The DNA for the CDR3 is TGTGCCAGCAGTGAATCGGCCTTAGCCGAGCAGTACTTC. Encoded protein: CASSESALAEQYF.

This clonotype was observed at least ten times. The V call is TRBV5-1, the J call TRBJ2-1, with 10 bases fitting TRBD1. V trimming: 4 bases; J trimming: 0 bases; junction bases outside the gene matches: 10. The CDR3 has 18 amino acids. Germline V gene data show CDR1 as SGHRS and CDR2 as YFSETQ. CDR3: CASSDRTGGYSSYNEQFF. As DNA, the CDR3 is TGCGCCAGCAGCGACAGGACAGGGGGATATAGCTCCTACAATGAGCAGTTCTTC.

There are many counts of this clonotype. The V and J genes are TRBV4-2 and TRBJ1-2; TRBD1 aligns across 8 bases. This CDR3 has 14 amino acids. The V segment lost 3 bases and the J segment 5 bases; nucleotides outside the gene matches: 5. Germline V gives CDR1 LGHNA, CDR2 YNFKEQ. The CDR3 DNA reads TGTGCCAGCAGCCACCCACAGGGGGTATATGGCTACACCTTC. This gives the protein CASSHPQGVYGYTF.

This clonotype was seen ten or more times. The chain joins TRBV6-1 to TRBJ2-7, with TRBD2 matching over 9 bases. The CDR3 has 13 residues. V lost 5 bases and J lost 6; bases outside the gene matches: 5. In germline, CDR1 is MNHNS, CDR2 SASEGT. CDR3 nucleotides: TGTGCCAGCAGTAGCGGGGGGTACGGCGAGCAGTACGTC. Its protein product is CASSSGGYGEQYV.

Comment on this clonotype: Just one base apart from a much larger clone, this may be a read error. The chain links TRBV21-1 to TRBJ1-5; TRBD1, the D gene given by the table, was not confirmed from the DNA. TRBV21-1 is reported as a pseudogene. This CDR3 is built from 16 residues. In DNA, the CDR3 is TGTGCCAGCAGCAATCGGGCGATTTGGGACAATCAGCCCCAGAATTTT. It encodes CASSNRAIWDNQPQNF.

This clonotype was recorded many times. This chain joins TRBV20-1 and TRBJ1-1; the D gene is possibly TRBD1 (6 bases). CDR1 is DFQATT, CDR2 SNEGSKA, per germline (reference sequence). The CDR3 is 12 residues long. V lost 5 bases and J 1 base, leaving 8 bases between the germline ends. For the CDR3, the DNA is TGCAGTGCTTCGACAGGGAACACTGAAGCTTTCTTT. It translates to CSASTGNTEAFF.

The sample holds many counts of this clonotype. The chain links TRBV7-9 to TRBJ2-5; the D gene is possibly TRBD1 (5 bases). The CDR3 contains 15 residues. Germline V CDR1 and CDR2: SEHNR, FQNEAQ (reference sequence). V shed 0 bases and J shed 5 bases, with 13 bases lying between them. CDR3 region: CASSLAQGLGETQYF. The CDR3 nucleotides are TGTGCCAGCAGCTTAGCCCAGGGTCTGGGGGAGACCCAGTACTTC.

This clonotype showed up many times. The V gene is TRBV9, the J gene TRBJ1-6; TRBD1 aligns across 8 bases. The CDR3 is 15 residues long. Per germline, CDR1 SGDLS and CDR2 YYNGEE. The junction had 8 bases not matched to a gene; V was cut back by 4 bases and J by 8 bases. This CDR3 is CASSSRTGSYSPLHF. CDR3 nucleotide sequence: TGTGCCAGCAGCTCCCGGACAGGGAGCTATTCACCCCTCCACTTT.

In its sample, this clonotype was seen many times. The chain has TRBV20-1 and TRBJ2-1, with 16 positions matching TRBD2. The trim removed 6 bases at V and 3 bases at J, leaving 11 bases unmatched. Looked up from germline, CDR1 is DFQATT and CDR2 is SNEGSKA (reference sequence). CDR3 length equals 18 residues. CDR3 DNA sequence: TGCAGTGCCGAGGGGCCGGGACTAGCGGGAGGGAACTACAATGAGCAGTTCTTC. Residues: CSAEGPGLAGGNYNEQFF.

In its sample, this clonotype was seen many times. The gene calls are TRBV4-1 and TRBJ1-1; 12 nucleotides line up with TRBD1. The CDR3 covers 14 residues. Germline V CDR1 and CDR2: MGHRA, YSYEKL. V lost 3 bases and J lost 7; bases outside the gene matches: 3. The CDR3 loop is CASSQGQGAGEAFF. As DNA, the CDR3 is TGCGCCAGCAGCCAGGGACAGGGGGCAGGTGAAGCTTTCTTT.